This T cell receptor (beta chain) was sequenced for a study of blood T cells in healthy people across ages. Whole-study findings and limits: More naive CD4+ cells and higher diversity were found in long-lived than in aged donors. Older age coincided with a roughly linear decline in TCR beta diversity per million T cells. Unsorted PBMCs prevented conclusive naive versus antigen-experienced comparison.

Around 10 milliliters was the volume of peripheral blood drawn from each donor. About this clonotype itself: The antigen is undetermined.

Primers used in a second PCR of roughly 6 to 11 cycles were a sample-barcoded 5' primer and a J-beta primer mix. TCRdb fed the 5' RACE reads into MiXCR, producing one record per CDR3 protein. The data show approximately 360,000 distinct CDR3 sequences, roughly half seen once. V was cut by 7 bases and J by 2 bases, with 9 bases left in between. From germline, CDR1 is SGHNT and CDR2 YYREEE (reference sequence). The CDR3 is 12 residues long. The sample consisted of blood. The origin of this receptor is a man in his sixties in good health. J is TRBJ1-2 and V is TRBV5-4; no reliable D call. The chain's CDR3 is CASSGRNYGYTF. DNA of the CDR3: TGTGCCAGCTCCGGCAGAAACTATGGCTACACCTTC.